What follows are 23 T cell receptor beta chains derived from one specimen sequenced in a study of radiation and T cells in renal cell carcinoma. Libraries were prepared by immunoSEQ multiplex PCR; TCRdb keeps only in-frame clonotypes and omits some of them. This table has more than 95,000 clones, about four fifths appearing once. As for time point: blood 2 weeks post-SBRT. Treatment denoted: 15 Gy SBRT to primary tumor, nephrectomy 4 weeks later. The sequencing used blood, collected from a patient whose treatment included radiotherapy and nephrectomy. Source of these receptors: a man between 50 and 59 years old with renal cell carcinoma.

The V gene is TRBV6-5, the J gene TRBJ2-5; D ambiguous. Trimming left V 3 bases short and J 7 bases short, with 15 bases between. Germline loops: CDR1 MNHEY, CDR2 SVGAGI. This CDR3 contains 14 residues. The CDR3 reads CASSYKAKYGTQYF. CDR3 nucleotides: TGTGCCAGCAGTTATAAAGCCAAATACGGGACCCAGTACTTC.

The V call is TRBV19, the J call TRBJ1-1, with a possible D match to TRBD1 (6 bases). The CDR3 has 15 residues. V was cut by 4 bases and J by 6 bases, with 18 bases left in between. Germline loops: CDR1 LNHDA, CDR2 SQIVND (reference sequence). CDR3 sequence: CASSNYPRGASEAFF. In DNA, the CDR3 is TGTGCCAGTAGTAATTACCCCCGGGGGGCCTCTGAAGCTTTCTTT.

This chain uses TRBV2 with TRBJ1-2, with no clear D. CDR3 length: 15 residues. The germline V gene has CDR1 SNHLY and CDR2 FYNNEI. V lost 6 bases and J 4 bases, leaving 18 bases between the germline ends. CDR3 DNA: TGTGCCAGCAGCCCTAGACGTGACACCTCCTATGGCTACACCTTC. Translation: CASSPRRDTSYGYTF.

CDR3 protein: CASSLVQLENTGELFF. The CDR3 region has the DNA TGTGCCAGCAGCTTAGTACAGCTCGAGAACACCGGGGAGCTGTTTTTT. The V gene is TRBV7-6, the J gene TRBJ2-2; D remains unclear. This CDR3 is built from 16 residues. Germline values: CDR1 SGHVS, CDR2 FNYEAQ. Trimming took 1 base from V and 1 from J, leaving 10 bases between them.

The rearrangement uses TRBV7-9 and TRBJ2-7; TRBD1 aligns across 8 bases. CDR1 and CDR2 from the germline V gene are SEHNR and FQNEAQ (reference sequence). This CDR3 region has 16 residues. Losses at the gene ends were 5 bases for V and 1 base for J; bases not matched to a gene: 10. In nucleotides, the CDR3 is TGTGCCAGCAGCCCACTCCTGACAGGGGAGTCCTACGAGCAGTACTTC. Translation gives CASSPLLTGESYEQYF.

The rearrangement links TRBV5-1 to TRBJ2-7; D tentatively fits TRBD1 or TRBD2 (5 bases each). Trimming left V 0 bases short and J 0 bases short, with 16 bases between. The CDR3 is made up of 17 amino acids. The germline CDR1 and CDR2 sequences are SGHRS and YFSETQ. CDR3 DNA sequence: TGCGCCAGCAGCTTGGAACCGGGACCGTCGAGCTCCTACGAGCAGTACTTC. The encoded protein is CASSLEPGPSSSYEQYF.

The chain has TRBV10-3 and TRBJ1-2, with no clear D. CDR1 is ENHRY, CDR2 SYGVKD, per germline. CDR3 length: 14 amino acids. V gave up 2 bases and J gave up 4 bases, with 11 bases separating them. The DNA for the CDR3 is TGTGCCATCAGTGAGCAAGTGAGCGGCTATGGCTACACCTTC. Translating gives CAISEQVSGYGYTF.

The chain is built from TRBV5-1 and TRBJ2-3; D perhaps matches TRBD2 (5 bases). The germline gives CDR1 SGHRS, CDR2 YFSETQ. This CDR3 is 14 amino acids long. V shed 8 bases and J shed 0 bases, with 13 bases lying between them. The chain's CDR3 is CASKAATSTDTQYF. The CDR3 DNA reads TGCGCCAGTAAAGCGGCTACTAGCACAGATACGCAGTATTTT.

This chain connects TRBV30 to TRBJ2-5; weak D call: TRBD1 (6 bases). Per the germline V gene, CDR1 is GTSNPN and CDR2 is SVGIG (reference sequence). The CDR3 consists of 13 residues. V was trimmed by 4 bases and J by 4 bases, leaving 13 bases between them. The CDR3 here is CAWKPQGPETQYF. The CDR3, as DNA: TGTGCCTGGAAACCACAGGGTCCAGAGACCCAGTACTTC.

This rearrangement joins TRBV7-6 to TRBJ2-2; 13 positions match TRBD2. The CDR3 consists of 16 residues. V shed 5 bases and J 7 bases; nucleotides not matched to a gene: 7. Germline V lookup: CDR1 SGHVS, CDR2 FNYEAQ. The CDR3 DNA sequence: TGTGCCAGCAGCCCGTGGACTAGCGGGAGTTACGGGGAGCTGTTTTTT. Translated: CASSPWTSGSYGELFF.

The rearrangement joins TRBV13 to TRBJ2-1, with 7 bases matching TRBD2. Germline-derived CDR1 and CDR2 are PRHDT and FYEKMQ (reference sequence). V shed 6 bases, J shed 2 bases, and the junction held 13 bases outside the gene matches. The CDR3 runs to 17 residues. The CDR3 nucleotides read TGTGCCAGCAGTTGGTTTCTTGGGGGGGTGGCCTACAATGAGCAGTTCTTC. Translation gives CASSWFLGGVAYNEQFF.

This rearrangement joins TRBV7-8 to TRBJ1-2, with D unresolved. The CDR3 sequence is 14 residues long. Trimming stripped 0 bases from V and 1 base from J, with 6 bases between. Germline CDR1 is SGHVS and CDR2 is FQNEAQ. The CDR3 spells CASSLAGVNYGYTF. The CDR3 coding sequence is TGTGCCAGCAGCTTAGCGGGAGTTAACTATGGCTACACCTTC.

This chain's CDR3 is CASSSGGASNEKLFF. DNA of the CDR3: TGTGCCAGCAGCTCCGGTGGGGCAAGTAATGAAAAACTGTTTTTT. The chain combines TRBV5-4 with TRBJ1-4; TRBD1 might be the D (5 bases). Germline values: CDR1 SGHNT, CDR2 YYREEE (reference sequence). The CDR3 spans 15 residues. V gave up 3 bases and J gave up 4 bases, with 13 bases separating them.

J is TRBJ2-3 and V is TRBV7-2; D remains ambiguous. V lost 4 bases to trimming and J lost 5 bases, with 7 bases between them. The V gene's germline CDR1 is SGHTA and CDR2 FQGNSA. The CDR3 runs 12 residues. CDR3 amino acids: CASSSSLDTQYF. The CDR3 region has the DNA TGTGCCAGCAGCTCCTCCCTAGATACGCAGTATTTT.

The CDR3 reads CASSLERTGITEAFF. The CDR3 nucleotides read TGTGCCAGCAGCTTAGAGCGGACAGGAATCACTGAAGCTTTCTTT. The rearrangement uses TRBV7-2 and TRBJ1-1, with 7 bases that match TRBD1. Unmatched junction bases numbered 6, after V lost 1 base and J lost 4 bases. Per the germline V gene, CDR1 is SGHTA and CDR2 is FQGNSA. CDR3 length equals 15 residues.

This chain uses TRBV5-1 with TRBJ2-7; 7 bases map to TRBD1. The length of the CDR3 is 15 residues. The V segment lost 2 bases and the J segment 2 bases; nucleotides outside the gene matches: 7. Germline V lookup: CDR1 SGHRS, CDR2 YFSETQ. CDR3 sequence reads: CASSFTGERTYEQYF. The DNA for the CDR3 is TGCGCCAGCAGCTTTACAGGGGAAAGAACCTACGAGCAGTACTTC.

This clone was observed once. The genes are TRBV27 and TRBJ1-1, with a tentative D call TRBD1 (5 bases). Germline CDR1 MNHEY, CDR2 SMNVEV (reference sequence). The CDR3 loop spans 14 amino acids. The germline V and J ends were trimmed by 4 bases and 4 bases, with 13 bases remaining between them. CDR3 protein: CASSSGQYFTEAFF. CDR3 sequence (DNA): TGTGCCAGCAGTTCAGGGCAGTATTTCACTGAAGCTTTCTTT.

The genes are TRBV6-6 and TRBJ1-5; D may be TRBD1 (5 bases). The V end lost 6 bases, the J end lost 3 bases, and 15 bases lay between the germline ends. Per germline, CDR1 MNHNY and CDR2 SVGAGI (reference sequence). This CDR3 spans 15 amino acids. The CDR3 region has the DNA TGTGCCAGCAGCCTAGACAGAGGGTCCAATCAGCCCCAGCATTTT. It specifies CASSLDRGSNQPQHF.

This clone was picked up one time. Germline and junction disagree at one end, which may indicate a read error. The V call is TRBV7-9, the J call TRBJ2-7; perhaps D is TRBD1 or TRBD2 (5 bases each). The CDR3 extends over 11 amino acids. Looked up from germline, CDR1 is SEHNR and CDR2 is FQNEAQ (reference sequence). CDR3 sequence reads: CASSFGTVESF. In DNA, the CDR3 is TGTGCCAGCAGCTTTGGGACGGTCGAGTCCTTC.

Of note for this clone: At one end, the junction sequence differs from germline, possibly due to a read error. The genes are TRBV7-6 and TRBJ2-3; 9 bases agree with TRBD2. This CDR3 spans 16 amino acids. CDR1 SGHVS and CDR2 FNYEAQ come from the germline V gene. The CDR3 region has the DNA TGTGCCAGCAGCTCAGCGGGGGGCCTAGTCACAGATACGCGGTATTTT. The encoded protein is CASSSAGGLVTDTRYF.

About this clone: This sample includes further DNA sequences coding for the same CDR3. V gene TRBV7-2 combines with J gene TRBJ1-1; D is uncertain. Between the trimmed V and J ends, which lost 1 base and 1 base, there was a span of 7 bases. The CDR3 length is 14 residues. Germline CDR1 reads SGHTA; CDR2 reads FQGNSA. Written as DNA, the CDR3 is TGTGCCAGCAGCTTAGGGGGATGGAACACTGAAGCTTTCTTT. Encoded protein: CASSLGGWNTEAFF.

This sequence joins TRBV5-4 and TRBJ1-5; tentative D call: TRBD1 (5 bases). Germline V gene sequence: CDR1 SGHNT, CDR2 YYREEE (reference sequence). V was cut by 4 bases and J by 0 bases, with 14 bases left in between. The CDR3 sequence is 16 residues long. CDR3 protein: CASSARGWRSNQPQHF. For the CDR3, the DNA is TGTGCCAGCAGCGCGCGGGGCTGGCGTAGCAATCAGCCCCAGCATTTT.

The rearrangement joins TRBV5-6 to TRBJ1-2, with 9 bases aligning to TRBD1. Germline CDR1 and CDR2: SGHDT and YYEEEE. Trimming at V came to 4 bases and at J to 6 bases, leaving 4 bases not matched to a gene. This CDR3 has 13 residues. CDR3: CASSPDRGDGYTF. The CDR3 bases are TGTGCCAGCAGCCCGGACAGGGGCGATGGCTACACCTTC.